Below are 32 T cell receptor beta chains sequenced from a single sample in a study of cytotoxic CD8 clonotypes in ibrutinib-treated CLL. TCRdb's table, derived via immunoSEQ multiplex PCR, lists solely in-frame clones and lacks some. The table has under 200,000 clones, roughly 86% seen once. The source material was PBMCs, sampled after 12 months of ibrutinib treatment. These receptors originate from a human donor with chronic lymphocytic leukemia.

To note about this clone: The sample carries other DNA sequences with the same CDR3. The rearrangement joins TRBV15 to TRBJ1-2, with D hard to call. The CDR3 runs to 12 residues. The germline V gene encodes CDR1 LNHNV and CDR2 YYDKDF (reference sequence). V shed 0 bases and J shed 5 bases, with 4 bases lying between them. CDR3 in DNA: TGTGCCACCAGCAGAGACAGGTATGGCTACACCTTC. It translates to CATSRDRYGYTF.

The chain joins TRBV5-1 to TRBJ2-7, with D possibly TRBD1 on 5 matching bases. Per germline, CDR1 SGHRS and CDR2 YFSETQ. This CDR3 region has 14 residues. V was clipped by 3 bases and J by 6 bases, with 16 bases between them. The CDR3 DNA follows: TGCGCCAGCAGCTCGGATCCCGCAAGGGGCGAGCAGTACTTC. Translating gives CASSSDPARGEQYF.

The chain recombines TRBV19 with TRBJ2-6, with TRBD1 matching over 7 bases. Germline trimming cut 4 bases from V and 0 bases from J; bases unmatched to any gene: 9. This CDR3 has 18 amino acids. In germline, CDR1 is LNHDA, CDR2 SQIVND (reference sequence). The DNA of the CDR3 is TGTGCCAGTAGTACTCCGGGACAGTTAAGCTCTGGGGCCAACGTCCTGACTTTC. It translates to CASSTPGQLSSGANVLTF.

The rearrangement joins TRBV7-7 to TRBJ1-1; D not certain. This CDR3 has 13 amino acids. The V end lost 1 base, the J end lost 0 bases, and 3 bases lay between the germline ends. CDR1 and CDR2 from the germline V gene are SSHAT and FNYEAQ (reference sequence). The CDR3 sequence: CASSLDVNTEAFF. Here the CDR3 DNA reads TGTGCCAGCAGCTTAGATGTGAACACTGAAGCTTTCTTT.

This clone has more than one count but fewer than ten. The gene calls are TRBV6-5 and TRBJ1-5, with 7 nucleotides matching TRBD1. Germline CDR1 reads MNHEY; CDR2 reads SVGAGI. The CDR3 has 15 amino acids. The V and J ends lost 6 bases and 2 bases, in that order; junction bases with no gene match: 7. The CDR3 sequence is CASRNTGVGNQPQHF. The CDR3 DNA reads as TGTGCCAGCAGAAATACAGGGGTTGGCAATCAGCCCCAGCATTTT.

The chain joins TRBV6-5 to TRBJ1-2; TRBD1 is a possible D gene (6 bases). The CDR3 has 15 residues. The germline V and J ends were trimmed by 0 bases and 4 bases, with 12 bases remaining between them. Germline V gene sequence: CDR1 MNHEY, CDR2 SVGAGI. In DNA form, the CDR3 reads TGTGCCAGCAGTTACTCGCTGGACAGAGCCTATGGCTACACCTTC. It yields the protein CASSYSLDRAYGYTF.

The chain couples TRBV5-1 to TRBJ1-5; no clear D gene. The CDR3 runs to 15 residues. V was trimmed by 2 bases and J by 0 bases, leaving 9 bases between them. CDR1 SGHRS and CDR2 YFSETQ come from the germline V gene. The chain's CDR3 is CASSLLGYSNQPQHF. The CDR3 DNA reads TGCGCCAGCAGCTTATTAGGCTATAGCAATCAGCCCCAGCATTTT.

The chain combines TRBV7-9 with TRBJ1-1; D is undetermined. The CDR3 extends over 15 amino acids. V was shortened by 7 bases and J by 0 bases, with 15 bases between the two germline ends. Germline V gene lookup returns CDR1 SEHNR and CDR2 FQNEAQ (reference sequence). The CDR3 spells CASTVAGGVNTEAFF. The CDR3 coding sequence is TGTGCCAGCACCGTCGCAGGCGGGGTGAACACTGAAGCTTTCTTT.

The chain recombines TRBV5-1 with TRBJ2-3; the D is unclear. The V gene lost 3 bases and the J gene lost 1 base, with 6 bases spanning the gap. Looked up from germline, CDR1 is SGHRS and CDR2 is YFSETQ. The CDR3 is 13 amino acids. CDR3 protein: CASSSDRTDTQYF. The DNA of the CDR3 is TGCGCCAGCAGCTCCGATCGCACAGATACGCAGTATTTT.

The V gene is TRBV7-2, the J gene TRBJ2-5; no reliable D call. The CDR3 covers 12 residues. CDR1 and CDR2 (germline): SGHTA, FQGNSA. Trimming shortened V by 3 bases and J by 4 bases, and 6 bases separated the two germline ends. The CDR3 DNA reads TGTGCCAGCAGCTTCGCTATAGAGACCCAGTACTTC. Translating it yields CASSFAIETQYF.

This chain uses TRBV7-9 with TRBJ1-3; TRBD1 is a possible D gene (5 bases). Trimming stripped 7 bases from V and 0 bases from J, with 13 bases between. Germline loops: CDR1 SEHNR, CDR2 FQNEAQ (reference sequence). The CDR3 is 15 amino acids. The CDR3 is CASIAGGISGNTIYF. The CDR3 coding sequence is TGTGCCAGCATCGCGGGGGGGATCTCTGGAAACACCATATATTTT.

This clone was picked up a small number of times. The chain carries TRBV7-9 and TRBJ1-5; D gene uncertain. Trimming stripped 5 bases from V and 5 bases from J, with 7 bases between. Germline V CDR1 and CDR2: SEHNR, FQNEAQ (reference sequence). This CDR3 is built from 12 residues. CDR3 amino acids: CASSPLDQPQHF. As DNA, the CDR3 is TGTGCCAGCAGCCCCCTGGATCAGCCCCAGCATTTT.

J is TRBJ1-1 and V is TRBV9; weak D call: TRBD1 (5 bases). Germline CDR1 SGDLS, CDR2 YYNGEE. The CDR3 is 15 residues long. V was clipped by 4 bases and J by 1 base, with 14 bases between them. In DNA form, the CDR3 reads TGTGCCAGCAGCTCGCCCGAGAGGGGGAACACTGAAGCTTTCTTT. Protein sequence: CASSSPERGNTEAFF.

This chain joins TRBV7-9 and TRBJ1-1; D may be TRBD1 (5 bases). The V gene lost 4 bases and the J gene lost 3 bases, with 12 bases spanning the gap. Germline CDR1 and CDR2: SEHNR and FQNEAQ (reference sequence). CDR3 length: 14 amino acids. CDR3 nucleotides: TGTGCCAGCAGCTGGGGGAGCCGGGACACTGAAGCTTTCTTT. Translated: CASSWGSRDTEAFF. The full variable domain, its missing parts supplied by reference TRBV7-9 and TRBJ1-1, is DTGVSQNPRHKITKRGQNVTFRCDPISEHNRLYWYRQTLGQGPEFLTYFQNEAQLEKSRLLSDRFSAERPKGSFSTLEIQRTEQGDSAMYLCASSWGSRDTEAFFGQGTRLTVV.

This clone appeared once. The chain recombines TRBV28 with TRBJ1-5, with D unclear. There are 14 residues in the CDR3. The V gene's germline CDR1 is MDHEN and CDR2 SYDVKM. Trimming shortened V by 5 bases and J by 4 bases, and 12 bases separated the two germline ends. CDR3 DNA sequence: TGTGCCAGCAGTCCCCAATATGGGAATCAGCCCCAGCATTTT. Its protein product is CASSPQYGNQPQHF.

The chain employs TRBV7-2 and TRBJ1-6; weak D call: TRBD1 (5 bases). The CDR3 runs 15 residues. Germline V gene sequence: CDR1 SGHTA, CDR2 FQGNSA. The V gene lost 5 bases and the J gene lost 9 bases, with 17 bases spanning the gap. CDR3: CASSPSGGGSSPLHF. For the CDR3, the DNA is TGTGCCAGCAGCCCCTCTGGGGGGGGAAGTTCACCCCTCCACTTT.

The CDR3 is CSASEVGYTF. Here the CDR3 DNA reads TGCAGTGCTAGTGAGGTCGGCTACACCTTC. The V and J genes are TRBV20-1 and TRBJ1-2; D remains unclear. The CDR3 spans 10 residues. Trimming stripped 3 bases from V and 8 bases from J, with 7 bases between. Germline CDR1 reads DFQATT; CDR2 reads SNEGSKA (reference sequence).

This chain connects TRBV28 to TRBJ1-1; D gene uncertain. From germline, CDR1 is MDHEN and CDR2 SYDVKM. Trimming left V 8 bases short and J 6 bases short, with 16 bases between. The CDR3 has 13 amino acids. CDR3 nucleotide sequence: TGTGCCAGCTTACTCGAACTCCCTCCTGAAGCTTTCTTT. Its protein is CASLLELPPEAFF.

The gene calls are TRBV11-3 and TRBJ2-5; 8 nucleotides match TRBD2. Germline V gene data show CDR1 as SGHNT and CDR2 as YENEEA. V lost 4 bases, J lost 4 bases, and 5 bases stayed unmatched. The CDR3 extends over 14 amino acids. CDR3 DNA: TGTGCCAGCAGCTCCCGGGAGGGTGGAGAGACCCAGTACTTC. This gives the protein CASSSREGGETQYF.

The sample holds a few counts of this clone. The chain is built from TRBV10-3 and TRBJ1-4; tentative D call: TRBD1 (5 bases). The length of the CDR3 is 13 residues. Germline values: CDR1 ENHRY, CDR2 SYGVKD. The V end was cut by 10 bases, the J end by 1 base, with 10 bases between. The CDR3 loop is CATSGGTNEKLFF. The DNA of the CDR3 is TGTGCCACCTCCGGGGGAACTAATGAAAAACTGTTTTTT.

The rearrangement joins TRBV29-1 to TRBJ2-3; D may be TRBD1 (6 bases). CDR3 length equals 14 residues. Trimming stripped 5 bases from V and 0 bases from J, with 12 bases between. Germline V gives CDR1 SQVTM, CDR2 ANQGSEA. CDR3 loop: CSVQGSLSTDTQYF. Written as DNA, the CDR3 is TGCAGCGTTCAGGGGTCCCTTAGCACAGATACGCAGTATTTT.

The chain recombines TRBV9 with TRBJ1-3; D is unresolved. The V end lost 0 bases, the J end lost 0 bases, and 7 bases lay between the germline ends. Germline-derived CDR1 and CDR2 are SGDLS and YYNGEE. This CDR3 has 15 residues. The CDR3 region is CASSVAAASGNTIYF. The CDR3 region has the DNA TGTGCCAGCAGCGTAGCGGCAGCCTCTGGAAACACCATATATTTT. The variable domain in full, completed from reference TRBV9 and TRBJ1-3, reads DSGVTQTPKHLITATGQRVTLRCSPRSGDLSVYWYQQSLDQGLQFLIQYYNGEERAKGNILERFSAQQFPDLHSELNLSSLELGDSALYFCASSVAAASGNTIYFGEGSWLTVV.

The rearrangement uses TRBV19 and TRBJ1-2; a possible D gene is TRBD1 (6 bases). This CDR3 has 14 residues. V lost 3 bases to trimming and J lost 8 bases, with 16 bases between them. The germline V gene has CDR1 LNHDA and CDR2 SQIVND (reference sequence). The CDR3 spells CASSMTQGLMGYTF. The CDR3 region has the DNA TGTGCCAGTAGTATGACACAGGGCCTTATGGGCTACACCTTC.

This sequence joins TRBV28 and TRBJ1-1; D ambiguous. The V gene's germline CDR1 is MDHEN and CDR2 SYDVKM. The CDR3 totals 11 residues. V lost 8 bases, J lost 1 base, and 5 bases lay in between. This CDR3 is CASGRNTEAFF. CDR3 nucleotides: TGTGCCAGCGGAAGGAACACTGAAGCTTTCTTT. Drawing the rest from reference TRBV28 and TRBJ1-1, the complete variable domain is DVKVTQSSRYLVKRTGEKVFLECVQDMDHENMFWYRQDPGLGLRLIYFSYDVKMKEKGDIPEGYSVSREKKERFSLILESASTNQTSMYLCASGRNTEAFFGQGTRLTVV.

J is TRBJ1-1 and V is TRBV29-1, with TRBD1 identical over 10 bases. Trimming cost V 6 bases and J 5 bases; bases outside gene matches: 9. From germline, CDR1 is SQVTM and CDR2 ANQGSEA. CDR3 length equals 14 residues. The CDR3 DNA reads TGCAGCGTGACCAGACAGGGGGCGCGGACTGAAGCTTTCTTT. This translates into CSVTRQGARTEAFF.

CDR3 sequence (DNA): TGTGCCAGCAGCTTAGACAGGCAGGAGGAAGCTTTCTTT. Translation gives CASSLDRQEEAFF. The rearrangement uses TRBV7-2 and TRBJ1-1, with D tentatively TRBD1 (5 bases). Trimming stripped 1 base from V and 8 bases from J, with 11 bases between. Germline lookup yields CDR1 SGHTA and CDR2 FQGNSA. The CDR3 is made up of 13 amino acids.

The chain is built from TRBV14 and TRBJ2-3; the D is unclear. The CDR3 sequence is 13 residues long. Per germline, CDR1 SGHDN and CDR2 FVKESK. Trimming took off 1 base at V and 1 base at J, with 3 bases between the two ends. The CDR3 sequence is CASSQVGTDTQYF. CDR3 nucleotides: TGTGCCAGCAGCCAAGTAGGCACAGATACGCAGTATTTT.

This clone is a singleton in its sample. V and J are TRBV27 and TRBJ2-1; possibly TRBD1 or TRBD2 for D (6 bases each). V was trimmed by 6 bases and J by 0 bases, leaving 18 bases between them. The CDR3 consists of 17 residues. Germline assignment: CDR1 MNHEY and CDR2 SMNVEV (reference sequence). The CDR3 DNA reads TGTGCCAGCAGCCTCCGGGGGACACAATCCTCCTACAATGAGCAGTTCTTC. This translates into CASSLRGTQSSYNEQFF.

The rearrangement joins TRBV5-8 to TRBJ2-3; 8 nucleotides align to TRBD2. Germline values: CDR1 SGHTS, CDR2 YDEGEE. The V segment lost 3 bases and the J segment 3 bases; nucleotides outside the gene matches: 6. The CDR3 contains 15 residues. For the CDR3, the DNA is TGTGCCAGCAGCTCCGCGGGGGGCCGAACAGATACGCAGTATTTT. Its protein product is CASSSAGGRTDTQYF.

The rearrangement links TRBV11-3 to TRBJ2-1; TRBD1 aligns across 10 bases. The trim removed 1 base at V and 3 bases at J, leaving 3 bases unmatched. The CDR3 spans 16 residues. Germline CDR1 and CDR2: SGHNT and YENEEA. CDR3 residues: CASSLAGTGVYNEQFF. The DNA of the CDR3 is TGTGCCAGCAGCTTAGCCGGGACAGGGGTCTACAATGAGCAGTTCTTC.

This chain links TRBV7-2 with TRBJ2-7; possibly TRBD1 or TRBD2 for D (6 bases each). CDR1 is SGHTA and CDR2 is FQGNSA in the germline V gene. The CDR3 is 13 residues long. V shed 4 bases and J shed 7 bases, with 14 bases lying between them. The CDR3 loop reads CASSYRQEGEQYF. The CDR3, as DNA: TGTGCCAGCAGCTACCGACAGGAGGGTGAGCAGTACTTC.

The rearrangement joins TRBV11-1 to TRBJ2-3; D possibly corresponds to TRBD2 (7 bases). V gave up 5 bases and J gave up 8 bases, with 20 bases separating them. Germline V gene sequence: CDR1 SGHAT, CDR2 FQDESV (reference sequence). The CDR3 length is 15 residues. The CDR3 loop is CASSPGGGQSGTQYF. The DNA of the CDR3 is TGTGCCAGCAGCCCAGGCGGGGGCCAGTCCGGTACGCAGTATTTT.